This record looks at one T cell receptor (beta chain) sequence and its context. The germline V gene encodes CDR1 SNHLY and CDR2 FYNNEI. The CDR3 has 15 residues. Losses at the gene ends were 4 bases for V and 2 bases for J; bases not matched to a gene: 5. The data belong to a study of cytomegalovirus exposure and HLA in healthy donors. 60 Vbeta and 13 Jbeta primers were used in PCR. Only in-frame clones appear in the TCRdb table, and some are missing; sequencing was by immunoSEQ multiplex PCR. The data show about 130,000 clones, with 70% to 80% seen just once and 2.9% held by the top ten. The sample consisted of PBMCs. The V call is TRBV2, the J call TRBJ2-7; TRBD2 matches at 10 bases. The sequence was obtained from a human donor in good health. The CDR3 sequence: CASSGRAGGAYEQYF. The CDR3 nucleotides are TGTGCCAGCAGTGGTCGAGCGGGGGGGGCCTACGAGCAGTACTTC.